The 17 T cell receptor beta chains reported below all come from one sample, sequenced in a study of blood T cell repertoires in COVID-19. Produced via immunoSEQ multiplex PCR; TCRdb's table is partial and in-frame only. Of about 200,000 clones detected, roughly 94% appear once; the ten largest clones hold around 1.2%. The sample consisted of peripheral blood. All receptors come from a man aged 25-45 years with acute or convalescent COVID-19.

The chain has TRBV6-5 and TRBJ1-1, with D unresolved. The germline V gene encodes CDR1 MNHEY and CDR2 SVGAGI. V was cut by 5 bases and J by 0 bases, with 10 bases left in between. CDR3 length: 14 residues. CDR3 amino acids: CASSLYSVNTEAFF. CDR3 DNA: TGTGCCAGCAGTCTATACTCTGTGAACACTGAAGCTTTCTTT.

CDR3 protein: CASVFAGGGPYYEQYF. The CDR3 bases are TGTGCCAGCGTTTTCGCGGGCGGGGGACCCTACTACGAGCAGTACTTC. The chain employs TRBV28 and TRBJ2-7; 7 bases match TRBD2. V lost 8 bases and J lost 3; bases outside the gene matches: 16. Germline-derived CDR1 and CDR2 are MDHEN and SYDVKM. The CDR3 runs to 16 residues.

This sequence joins TRBV5-4 and TRBJ2-1; 10 positions agree with TRBD2. The CDR3 is made up of 16 amino acids. V lost 5 bases, J lost 8 bases, and 13 bases stayed unmatched. Germline CDR1 SGHNT, CDR2 YYREEE (reference sequence). The CDR3 reads CASSYVAGGGTYEQFF. The DNA for the CDR3 is TGTGCCAGCAGTTATGTAGCGGGAGGTGGAACCTATGAGCAGTTCTTC.

The chain joins TRBV18 to TRBJ2-1; D is perhaps TRBD2 (6 bases). V was cut by 2 bases and J by 4 bases, with 12 bases left in between. Germline V CDR1 and CDR2: KGHSH, LQKENI. CDR3 length: 15 amino acids. CDR3 sequence (DNA): TGTGCCAGCTCACCAAATAGCGGTTCTTACAATGAGCAGTTCTTC. The encoded protein is CASSPNSGSYNEQFF.

The chain couples TRBV3-1 (or the pseudogene TRBV3-2) to TRBJ1-2; D ambiguous. The germline V gene has CDR1 LGHDT and CDR2 YNNKEL (reference sequence). The CDR3 loop spans 14 amino acids. The V end lost 2 bases, the J end lost 6 bases, and 13 bases lay between the germline ends. CDR3 sequence reads: CASSQRLLVNGYTF. The CDR3 DNA is TGTGCCAGCAGCCAAAGATTACTCGTGAATGGCTACACCTTC.

The chain joins TRBV28 to TRBJ1-2; D is unclear. Germline lookup yields CDR1 MDHEN and CDR2 SYDVKM. Deletions cut 1 base from V and 7 bases from J, with 10 bases between. This CDR3 spans 13 amino acids. The CDR3 is CASSLSNPIGYTF. The DNA for the CDR3 is TGTGCCAGCAGTTTATCTAACCCAATTGGCTACACCTTC.

The V call is TRBV7-9, the J call TRBJ2-1, with 10 bases aligning to TRBD2. The germline CDR1 and CDR2 sequences are SEHNR and FQNEAQ (reference sequence). Trimming cost V 6 bases and J 5 bases; bases outside gene matches: 7. This CDR3 spans 15 amino acids. CDR3 coding DNA: TGTGCCAGCAGTCTATTACTAGCGGGAAACAATGAGCAGTTCTTC. This translates into CASSLLLAGNNEQFF.

This sequence joins TRBV1 and TRBJ2-1; TRBD2 is taken as the D call from the table, unchecked against the DNA. TRBV1 is noted as a pseudogene. This CDR3 spans 23 amino acids. CDR3 region: CTITTPGLEPFSFRSSSYNEQFF. As DNA, the CDR3 is TGCACCATCACAACTCCGGGACTAGAACCTTTTTCTTTTAGATCCAGCTCCTACAATGAGCAGTTCTTC.

In its sample, this clone was seen once. The rearrangement links TRBV7-6 to TRBJ2-2; the D gene is possibly TRBD1 (6 bases). CDR1 and CDR2 (germline): SGHVS, FNYEAQ. The CDR3 spans 15 residues. V lost 6 bases and J 4 bases, leaving 15 bases between the germline ends. The CDR3 sequence: CASRLTTGSTGELFF. As DNA, the CDR3 is TGTGCCAGCAGACTAACTACAGGGTCCACCGGGGAGCTGTTTTTT. Together with reference TRBV7-6 and TRBJ2-2, the CDR3 gives the full variable domain: GAGVSQSPRYKVTKRGQDVALRCDPISGHVSLYWYRQALGQGPEFLTYFNYEAQQDKSGLPNDRFSAERPEGSISTLTIQRTEQRDSAMYRCASRLTTGSTGELFFGEGSRLTVL.

This chain joins TRBV2 and TRBJ2-2; weak D call: TRBD1 (5 bases). The V end lost 5 bases, the J end lost 4 bases, and 8 bases lay between the germline ends. Germline V gene sequence: CDR1 SNHLY, CDR2 FYNNEI. The CDR3 contains 13 residues. CDR3 DNA sequence: TGTGCCAGCAGTATTCAGGGCACCGGGGAGCTGTTTTTT. Protein: CASSIQGTGELFF.

The chain recombines TRBV3-1 (or the pseudogene TRBV3-2) with TRBJ2-7; 10 positions match TRBD1. V shed 2 bases and J 2 bases; nucleotides not matched to a gene: 6. In germline, CDR1 is LGHDT, CDR2 YNNKEL (reference sequence). This CDR3 is built from 16 residues. DNA for the CDR3: TGTGCCAGCAGCCAACCGTTGACAGGGGGCACCTACGAGCAGTACTTC. This translates into CASSQPLTGGTYEQYF.

The V gene is TRBV5-1, the J gene TRBJ2-6; D remains ambiguous. V was cut by 0 bases and J by 1 base, with 5 bases left in between. Germline V gene lookup returns CDR1 SGHRS and CDR2 YFSETQ. The CDR3 loop spans 15 amino acids. The CDR3 reads CASSLEQSGANVLTF. The CDR3, as DNA: TGCGCCAGCAGCTTGGAACAATCTGGGGCCAACGTCCTGACTTTC. The variable domain in full, completed from reference TRBV5-1 and TRBJ2-6, reads KAGVTQTPRYLIKTRGQQVTLSCSPISGHRSVSWYQQTPGQGLQFLFEYFSETQRNKGNFPGRFSGRQFSNSRSEMNVSTLELGDSALYLCASSLEQSGANVLTFGAGSRLTVL.

The chain carries TRBV5-1 and TRBJ2-1; the match to TRBD1 covers 8 bases. The CDR3 consists of 15 residues. Germline V gene lookup returns CDR1 SGHRS and CDR2 YFSETQ. Trimming at V came to 5 bases and at J to 3 bases, leaving 7 bases not matched to a gene. CDR3 DNA: TGCGCCAGCAGAGAGGGTACAGGGGGCTACAATGAGCAGTTCTTC. This sequence encodes CASREGTGGYNEQFF. Filled out from reference TRBV5-1 and TRBJ2-1, the complete variable domain reads KAGVTQTPRYLIKTRGQQVTLSCSPISGHRSVSWYQQTPGQGLQFLFEYFSETQRNKGNFPGRFSGRQFSNSRSEMNVSTLELGDSALYLCASREGTGGYNEQFFGPGTRLTVL.

V is TRBV5-4 and J is TRBJ2-7; TRBD1 matches 7 bases. J gave up 4 bases and V 0 bases, and 4 bases lay outside the gene matches. CDR1 is SGHNT, CDR2 YYREEE, per germline (reference sequence). The CDR3 has 14 amino acids. CDR3 coding DNA: TGTGCCAGCAGCTTGGAAGGGACAGCTTACGAGCAGTACTTC. Translated, it gives CASSLEGTAYEQYF.

The chain is built from TRBV12-3 or TRBV12-4 and TRBJ2-1; 10 bases map to TRBD1. V lost 6 bases to trimming and J lost 8 bases; unmatched junction nucleotides: 4. This CDR3 spans 13 amino acids. CDR3 in amino acids: CASRGQGNDEQFF. Written as DNA, the CDR3 is TGTGCCAGCAGGGGACAGGGGAACGATGAGCAGTTCTTC.

The chain employs TRBV28 and TRBJ2-7; TRBD1 matches at 8 bases. Germline CDR1 and CDR2: MDHEN and SYDVKM. The CDR3 runs 13 residues. J lost 0 bases, V lost 10 bases, and 5 bases had no gene match. CDR3 residues: CATWTGSSYEQYF. CDR3 in DNA: TGTGCCACTTGGACAGGGAGCTCCTACGAGCAGTACTTC.

This clone was recorded many times. As DNA, the CDR3 is TGTGCCAGTAGTAGCGGGACAGGGGGCTTAGGAAGCAATCAGCCCCAGCATTTT. Amino acids: CASSSGTGGLGSNQPQHF. The V call is TRBV19, the J call TRBJ1-5; 12 nucleotides line up with TRBD1. V was pared by 4 bases and J by 1 base, with 8 bases of the junction left unmatched. From germline, CDR1 is LNHDA and CDR2 SQIVND (reference sequence). This CDR3 has 18 residues.